These 32 T cell receptor beta chains originate from one sample sequenced in a study of blood T cells in healthy people across ages. Next came a second PCR, run for about 6 to 12 cycles, which used a sample-barcoded 5' primer along with a J-beta primer mix. TCRdb ran MiXCR on the 5' RACE reads and lists one entry per CDR3 protein. This table has about 1 million distinct CDR3 sequences, less than 50% appearing once. The sample was blood. Source of these receptors: a woman aged 55-69 years in good health.

This clonotype was counted only a few times. In DNA form, the CDR3 reads TGTGCCAGCAGCCAAGAAAGGACCCTAGGGGACAATGAGCAGTTCTTC. Amino acid sequence: CASSQERTLGDNEQFF. The chain uses TRBV4-2 and TRBJ2-1; maybe TRBD1 (5 bases). Germline CDR1 LGHNA, CDR2 YNFKEQ. The CDR3 runs 16 residues. The V end was cut by 0 bases, the J end by 5 bases, with 14 bases between.

This clonotype turned up a few times. CDR3 sequence (DNA): TGTGCCAGCAGCGGGCACCCAGATACGCAGTATTTT. It specifies CASSGHPDTQYF. The rearrangement joins TRBV9 to TRBJ2-3; unclear D gene. CDR3 length: 12 residues. The germline V and J ends were trimmed by 3 bases and 4 bases, with 6 bases remaining between them. Germline assignment: CDR1 SGDLS and CDR2 YYNGEE.

This clonotype was seen a single time. The chain combines TRBV7-9 with TRBJ2-7, with 14 bases aligning to TRBD2. Germline CDR1 SEHNR, CDR2 FQNEAQ (reference sequence). V gave up 0 bases and J gave up 4 bases; unmatched junction bases: 11. The CDR3 totals 19 residues. CDR3 DNA sequence: TGTGCCAGCAGCTTAGCGGGCAGTCCGGGACTAGCGGGAGCATACGAGCAGTACTTC. This translates into CASSLAGSPGLAGAYEQYF.

The rearrangement links TRBV20-1 to TRBJ2-5; D possibly matches TRBD1 or TRBD2 (6 bases each). Trimming shortened V by 2 bases and J by 6 bases, and 19 bases separated the two germline ends. Per the germline V gene, CDR1 is DFQATT and CDR2 is SNEGSKA (reference sequence). This CDR3 contains 15 residues. CDR3 nucleotides: TGCAGTGCTAGAAAGGGGGGTGACCTAGGAAAGACCCAGTACTTC. This gives the protein CSARKGGDLGKTQYF.

CDR3 coding DNA: TGTGCCAGCAGTTTCTGGCAGAGAAAGAACACCGGGGAGCTGTTTTTT. Translated: CASSFWQRKNTGELFF. This chain joins TRBV27 and TRBJ2-2; D not certain. Germline V gene lookup returns CDR1 MNHEY and CDR2 SMNVEV (reference sequence). V was shortened by 3 bases and J by 1 base, with 12 bases between the two germline ends. The CDR3 length is 16 residues.

This clonotype was counted only a few times. The J gene is TRBJ2-4, the V gene TRBV3-1, with 7 bases aligning to TRBD1. The end of the DNA is better explained by TRBJ2-7, so the J call may be wrong. Germline values: CDR1 LGHDT, CDR2 YNNKEL (reference sequence). The CDR3 is 14 residues long. DNA for the CDR3: TGTGCCAGCAGCCGGGACAGCAAATATTACGAGCAGTACTTC. This encodes CASSRDSKYYEQYF.

This chain links TRBV9 with TRBJ2-7; 9 bases map to TRBD1. V lost 0 bases and J lost 4; bases outside the gene matches: 5. Germline CDR1 SGDLS, CDR2 YYNGEE. This CDR3 is built from 15 residues. The CDR3 sequence: CASSVGGQGGYEQYF. The CDR3 bases are TGTGCCAGCAGCGTAGGGGGACAGGGTGGGTACGAGCAGTACTTC.

The rearrangement links TRBV7-6 to TRBJ2-7; the D is unclear. Looked up from germline, CDR1 is SGHVS and CDR2 is FNYEAQ. V shed 1 base and J shed 7 bases, with 17 bases lying between them. The CDR3 sequence is 15 residues long. CDR3 region: CASSLDVSSYNEQYF. In nucleotides, the CDR3 is TGTGCCAGCAGCTTAGATGTAAGCTCCTACAATGAGCAGTACTTC.

The chain uses TRBV7-3 and TRBJ1-6, with TRBD1 matching over 8 bases. The germline V gene has CDR1 SGHTA and CDR2 FQGTGA. The CDR3 runs 14 residues. Trimming took 6 bases from V and 11 from J; bases not matched to a gene: 9. Here the CDR3 reads CASRAGGEGAPLHF. CDR3 DNA sequence: TGTGCCAGCAGGGCAGGGGGCGAGGGAGCACCCCTCCACTTT.

This chain uses TRBV20-1 with TRBJ2-5, with 7 positions matching TRBD1. Near its end, the DNA agrees better with TRBJ2-7, so the J call may be wrong. This CDR3 is built from 12 residues. CDR1 and CDR2 (germline): DFQATT, SNEGSKA (reference sequence). The CDR3 spells CSARRQGGEQYF. For the CDR3, the DNA is TGCAGTGCTAGACGACAGGGTGGCGAGCAGTACTTC.

The chain links TRBV11-2 to TRBJ1-1; perhaps TRBD1 as D (5 bases). The length of the CDR3 is 16 residues. Germline V CDR1 and CDR2: SGHAT, FQNNGV. Between the trimmed V and J ends, which lost 4 bases and 5 bases, there was a span of 20 bases. CDR3 amino acids: CASSSPQWGVPTEAFF. CDR3 coding DNA: TGTGCCAGCAGCTCCCCCCAATGGGGGGTACCGACTGAAGCTTTCTTT.

This clonotype showed up just a few times. This chain links TRBV18 with TRBJ2-3; D unclear. Deletions cut 3 bases from V and 2 bases from J, with 9 bases between. Germline V gene data show CDR1 as KGHSH and CDR2 as LQKENI. CDR3 length: 14 residues. DNA of the CDR3: TGTGCCAGCTCACCGTCCCGCCCCACAGATACGCAGTATTTT. Translating gives CASSPSRPTDTQYF.

The sample holds a few counts of this clonotype. The chain joins TRBV7-9 to TRBJ2-1, with D tentatively TRBD2 (5 bases). This CDR3 is 12 amino acids long. Germline CDR1 is SEHNR and CDR2 is FQNEAQ (reference sequence). Trimming took off 4 bases at V and 12 bases at J, with 13 bases between the two ends. This CDR3 reads CASSSQYGVQFF. The CDR3 DNA is TGTGCCAGCAGCTCACAATACGGGGTGCAGTTCTTC.

The chain has TRBV20-1 and TRBJ2-7; possibly TRBD2 for D (5 bases). This CDR3 region has 13 residues. Looked up from germline, CDR1 is DFQATT and CDR2 is SNEGSKA (reference sequence). Deletions cut 7 bases from V and 0 bases from J, with 13 bases between. CDR3 loop: CSGGWAGSYEQYF. For the CDR3, the DNA is TGCAGTGGTGGTTGGGCGGGCTCCTACGAGCAGTACTTC.

This sequence joins TRBV20-1 and TRBJ2-3; D perhaps matches TRBD1 (7 bases). The CDR3 is made up of 15 amino acids. V shed 0 bases and J shed 1 base, with 11 bases lying between them. CDR1 is DFQATT, CDR2 SNEGSKA, per germline (reference sequence). The CDR3 coding sequence is TGCAGTGCTAGAGAATCCAGGGGGGGCACAGATACGCAGTATTTT. As protein: CSARESRGGTDTQYF.

The chain is built from TRBV6-5 and TRBJ1-1, with D tentatively TRBD1 (5 bases). The CDR3 extends over 14 amino acids. The germline CDR1 and CDR2 sequences are MNHEY and SVGAGI. Between the trimmed V and J ends, which lost 6 bases and 3 bases, there was a span of 14 bases. The CDR3 DNA is TGTGCCAGCAGCCTGGCAGGGAGATACACTGAAGCTTTCTTT. Its protein is CASSLAGRYTEAFF.

A single count supports this clonotype. The chain combines TRBV4-2 with TRBJ2-5, with D perhaps matching TRBD2 (6 bases). V was cut by 1 base and J by 1 base, with 10 bases left in between. Germline V gene lookup returns CDR1 LGHNA and CDR2 YNFKEQ. The CDR3 loop spans 15 amino acids. The CDR3 reads CASSQALASQETQYF. CDR3 DNA sequence: TGTGCCAGCAGCCAAGCCCTAGCGAGCCAAGAGACCCAGTACTTC.

J is TRBJ2-7 and V is TRBV3-1; TRBD2 might be the D (7 bases). V was trimmed by 2 bases and J by 4 bases, leaving 15 bases between them. CDR1 is LGHDT and CDR2 is YNNKEL in the germline V gene (reference sequence). The CDR3 covers 15 residues. The CDR3 coding sequence is TGTGCCAGCAGCCAACTAGGGGGACTACAATACGAGCAGTACTTC. Its protein product is CASSQLGGLQYEQYF.

J is TRBJ2-1 and V is TRBV10-3; 9 nucleotides match TRBD1. Trimming at V came to 4 bases and at J to 5 bases, leaving 3 bases not matched to a gene. The CDR3 has 14 residues. The V gene's germline CDR1 is ENHRY and CDR2 SYGVKD. CDR3 coding DNA: TGTGCCATCAGTGGACAGGGGGTGAACAATGAGCAGTTCTTC. It encodes CAISGQGVNNEQFF.

The chain employs TRBV12-3 or TRBV12-4 and TRBJ1-5, with 7 bases identical to TRBD1. Germline trimming cut 6 bases from V and 7 bases from J; bases unmatched to any gene: 9. The CDR3 is 14 amino acids. CDR3 sequence: CASSRDSPKQPQHF. CDR3 bases: TGTGCCAGCAGCCGGGACAGCCCTAAGCAGCCCCAGCATTTT.

The chain combines TRBV29-1 with TRBJ2-1; the D is unclear. V lost 2 bases, J lost 0 bases, and 8 bases lay in between. The CDR3 spans 14 residues. The germline gives CDR1 SQVTM, CDR2 ANQGSEA. CDR3 DNA: TGCAGCGTTGAAACAGTGAGCTCCTACAATGAGCAGTTCTTC. Translation gives CSVETVSSYNEQFF.

The CDR3 DNA follows: TGTGCCATCAGTGAAGTAGAACAGGGATTTACCTACACCTTC. This encodes CAISEVEQGFTYTF. The chain couples TRBV10-3 to TRBJ1-2, with D perhaps TRBD1 (6 bases). The length of the CDR3 is 14 residues. Per germline, CDR1 ENHRY and CDR2 SYGVKD. The V end lost 3 bases, the J end lost 10 bases, and 18 bases lay between the germline ends.

The sample holds a few counts of this clonotype. The chain uses TRBV15 and TRBJ1-2; D is unclear. The germline V gene encodes CDR1 LNHNV and CDR2 YYDKDF (reference sequence). V was trimmed by 7 bases and J by 3 bases, leaving 12 bases between them. The CDR3 sequence is 13 residues long. CDR3 nucleotide sequence: TGTGCCACCAAGGGCTACATGTACTATGGCTACACCTTC. As protein: CATKGYMYYGYTF.

V and J are TRBV6-5 and TRBJ2-1; 13 bases are a match to TRBD2. Germline V gene lookup returns CDR1 MNHEY and CDR2 SVGAGI. This CDR3 region has 14 residues. V was clipped by 8 bases and J by 10 bases; unmatched bases: 8. The CDR3 DNA sequence: TGTGCCAGCCATACTAGCGGGAGGGCCGGGGAGCAGTTCTTC. Protein: CASHTSGRAGEQFF.

This clonotype has a handful of counts. V and J are TRBV9 and TRBJ2-5, with D perhaps TRBD1 (5 bases). Looked up from germline, CDR1 is SGDLS and CDR2 is YYNGEE. The CDR3 loop spans 17 amino acids. Deletions cut 3 bases from V and 2 bases from J, with 20 bases between. CDR3 nucleotides: TGTGCCAGCAGCGGGGGCCTCGGACGGAAGATACAAGAGACCCAGTACTTC. Translated: CASSGGLGRKIQETQYF.

This clonotype was detected only a few times. The CDR3 loop reads CASSLEGPWKETQYF. In DNA form, the CDR3 reads TGTGCCAGCAGCTTAGAAGGGCCCTGGAAAGAGACCCAGTACTTC. The chain couples TRBV11-2 to TRBJ2-5; D is undetermined. The germline V gene encodes CDR1 SGHAT and CDR2 FQNNGV. The CDR3 is 15 amino acids. Deletions cut 0 bases from V and 3 bases from J, with 11 bases between. The whole variable domain, filled in from reference TRBV11-2 and TRBJ2-5, reads EAGVAQSPRYKIIEKRQSVAFWCNPISGHATLYWYQQILGQGPKLLIQFQNNGVVDDSQLPKDRFSAERLKGVDSTLKIQPAKLEDSAVYLCASSLEGPWKETQYFGPGTRLLVL.

The chain is built from TRBV12-3 or TRBV12-4 and TRBJ2-7; D not resolved. The CDR3 length is 13 residues. V was shortened by 3 bases and J by 6 bases, with 12 bases between the two germline ends. Here the CDR3 reads CASSLRQAFEQYF. The CDR3 DNA is TGTGCCAGCAGTTTGAGGCAGGCCTTCGAGCAGTACTTC.

The rearrangement links TRBV6-5 to TRBJ2-3; no clear D gene. Germline V lookup: CDR1 MNHEY, CDR2 SVGAGI. V lost 8 bases, J lost 1 base, and 10 bases lay in between. There are 13 residues in the CDR3. CDR3 DNA sequence: TGTGCCAGCTGTAAAGGTGGCACAGATACGCAGTATTTT. Protein: CASCKGGTDTQYF.

The chain is built from TRBV12-3 or TRBV12-4 and TRBJ2-7, with 7 nucleotides matching TRBD2. This CDR3 contains 13 residues. Losses at the gene ends were 6 bases for V and 3 bases for J; bases not matched to a gene: 5. The CDR3 loop is CASRGTSVYEQYF. CDR3 DNA: TGTGCCAGCAGAGGTACTAGCGTCTACGAGCAGTACTTC.

J is TRBJ2-7 and V is TRBV20-1, with no clear D. Deletions cut 5 bases from V and 4 bases from J, with 18 bases between. The CDR3 has 14 residues. CDR1 DFQATT and CDR2 SNEGSKA come from the germline V gene (reference sequence). In nucleotides, the CDR3 is TGCAGTGCTCTGCCTACTGTCGGGTTATACGAGCAGTACTTC. It translates to CSALPTVGLYEQYF.

This clonotype was detected a few times. The chain couples TRBV7-8 to TRBJ2-7; D remains unclear. CDR1 and CDR2 (germline): SGHVS, FQNEAQ. The CDR3 spans 13 residues. V was trimmed by 4 bases and J by 2 bases, leaving 9 bases between them. CDR3 residues: CASSSQTAYEQYF. The CDR3 DNA follows: TGTGCCAGCAGCTCCCAGACGGCCTACGAGCAGTACTTC.

This clonotype was counted ten times or more. The V gene is TRBV20-1, the J gene TRBJ1-2; no firm D call. Trimming shortened V by 4 bases and J by 7 bases, and 16 bases separated the two germline ends. CDR1 is DFQATT and CDR2 is SNEGSKA in the germline V gene (reference sequence). This CDR3 comprises 13 residues. The CDR3 reads CSATQDNGGGYTF. DNA of the CDR3: TGCAGTGCTACCCAAGACAATGGCGGTGGCTACACCTTC.